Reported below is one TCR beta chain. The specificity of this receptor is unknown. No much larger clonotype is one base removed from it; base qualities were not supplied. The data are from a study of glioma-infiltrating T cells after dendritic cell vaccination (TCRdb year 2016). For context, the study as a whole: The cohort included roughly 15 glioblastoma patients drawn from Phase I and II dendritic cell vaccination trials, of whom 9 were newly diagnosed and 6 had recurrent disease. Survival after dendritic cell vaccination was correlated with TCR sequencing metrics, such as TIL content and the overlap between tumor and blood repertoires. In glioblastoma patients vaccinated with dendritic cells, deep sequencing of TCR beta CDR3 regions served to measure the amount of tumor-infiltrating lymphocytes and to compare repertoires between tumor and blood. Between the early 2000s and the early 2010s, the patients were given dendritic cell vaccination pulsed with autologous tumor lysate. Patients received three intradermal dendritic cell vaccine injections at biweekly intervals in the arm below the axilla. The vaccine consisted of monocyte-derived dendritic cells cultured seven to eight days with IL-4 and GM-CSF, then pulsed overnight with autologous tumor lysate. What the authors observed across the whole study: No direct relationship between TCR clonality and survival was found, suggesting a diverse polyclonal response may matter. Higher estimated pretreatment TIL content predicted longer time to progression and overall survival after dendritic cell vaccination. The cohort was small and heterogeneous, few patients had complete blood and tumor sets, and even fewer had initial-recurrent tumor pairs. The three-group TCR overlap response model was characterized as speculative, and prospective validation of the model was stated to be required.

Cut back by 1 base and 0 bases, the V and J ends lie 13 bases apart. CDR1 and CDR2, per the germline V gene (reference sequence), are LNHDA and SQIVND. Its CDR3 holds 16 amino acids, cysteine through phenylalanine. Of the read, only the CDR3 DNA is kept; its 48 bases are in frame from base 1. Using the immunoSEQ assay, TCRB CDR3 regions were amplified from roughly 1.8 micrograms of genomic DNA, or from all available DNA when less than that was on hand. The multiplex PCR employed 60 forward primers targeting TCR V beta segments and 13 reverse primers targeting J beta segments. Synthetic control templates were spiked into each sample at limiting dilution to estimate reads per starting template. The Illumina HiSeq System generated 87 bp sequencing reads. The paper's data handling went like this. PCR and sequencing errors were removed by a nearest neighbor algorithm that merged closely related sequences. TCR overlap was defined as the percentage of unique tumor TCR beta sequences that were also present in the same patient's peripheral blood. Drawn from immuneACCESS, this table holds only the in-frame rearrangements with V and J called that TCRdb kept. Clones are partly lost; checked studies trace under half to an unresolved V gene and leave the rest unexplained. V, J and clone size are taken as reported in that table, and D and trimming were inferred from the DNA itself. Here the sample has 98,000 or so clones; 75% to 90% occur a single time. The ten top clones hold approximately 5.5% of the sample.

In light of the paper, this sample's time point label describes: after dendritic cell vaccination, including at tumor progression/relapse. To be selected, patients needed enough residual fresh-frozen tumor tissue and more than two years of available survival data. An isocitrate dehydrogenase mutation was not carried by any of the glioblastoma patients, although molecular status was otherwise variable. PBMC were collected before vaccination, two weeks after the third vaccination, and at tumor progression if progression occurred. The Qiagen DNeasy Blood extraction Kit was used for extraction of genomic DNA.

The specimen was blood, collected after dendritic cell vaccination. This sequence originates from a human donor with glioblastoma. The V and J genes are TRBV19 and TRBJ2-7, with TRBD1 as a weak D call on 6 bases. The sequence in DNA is TGTGCCAGTAGTATAGGGACAGTCCGAAGCTCCTACGAGCAGTACTTC. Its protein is CASSIGTVRSSYEQYF.